Listed here are 2 T cell receptor beta chains from one sample, sequenced in a study of technical replicates of blood from several donors. The data were produced by immunoSEQ multiplex PCR, yet TCRdb's version contains in-frame clones alone and is incomplete. The repertoire holds some 89,000 clones, about 95% seen once, with over 0.25% in the top ten. Input material: T cells isolated from PBMCs. These receptors all stem from a human donor in good health.

V and J are TRBV6-5 and TRBJ2-7; TRBD2 matches at 11 bases. V lost 6 bases, J lost 3 bases, and 4 bases stayed unmatched. The CDR3 length is 14 residues. Germline V gene lookup returns CDR1 MNHEY and CDR2 SVGAGI. Here the CDR3 reads CASSRTSGYYEQYF. The CDR3 coding sequence is TGTGCCAGCAGCCGGACTAGCGGGTACTACGAGCAGTACTTC.

The V call is TRBV30, the J call TRBJ1-2; the D is unclear. CDR1 is GTSNPN and CDR2 is SVGIG in the germline V gene (reference sequence). The CDR3 has 12 residues. Trimming left V 1 base short and J 2 bases short, with 5 bases between. CDR3 DNA: TGTGCCTGGAGTGACAGAAACTATGGCTACACCTTC. Amino acids: CAWSDRNYGYTF.